The clone carrying this TCR beta chain was seen more than once but under ten times. The antigen is undetermined. The germline V gene encodes CDR1 SEHNR and CDR2 FQNEAQ (reference sequence). The V end lost 2 bases, the J end lost 4 bases, and 6 bases lay between the germline ends. The CDR3 spans 13 residues. This specimen belongs to a study of response to subunit inactivated influenza vaccine. The study's findings and limits: That few new T cells are recruited by each seasonal influenza vaccination was the authors' suggestion.

TCRdb fed the RT-PCR reads into MiXCR, producing one record per CDR3 protein. Found here are about 800,000 distinct CDR3 sequences, about 20% of them singletons; the top ten hold more than 8.5%. The specimen was PBMCs from blood, collected 4 to 6 days after vaccination. The TCR sequence derives from a man in his fifties who received an inactivated influenza vaccine. This chain uses TRBV7-9 with TRBJ1-5; no clear D gene. Here the CDR3 reads CASSLQENQPQHF. The DNA of the CDR3 is TGTGCCAGCAGCTTACAGGAGAATCAGCCCCAGCATTTT. The full variable domain, rest sourced from reference TRBV7-9 and TRBJ1-5, is DTGVSQNPRHKITKRGQNVTFRCDPISEHNRLYWYRQTLGQGPEFLTYFQNEAQLEKSRLLSDRFSAERPKGSFSTLEIQRTEQGDSAMYLCASSLQENQPQHFGDGTRLSIL.